The 8 T cell receptor beta chains in this list originate from one sample, sequenced in a study of regulatory T cells in long-lasting Graves disease. Arm-PCR of CDR3 regions and iRepertoire HTBI primers were the basis on which TCR beta libraries were built. TCRdb re-called the multiplex PCR reads with MiXCR, one entry per CDR3 protein. The top ten hold 16% of the sample, which has 400,000 to 550,000 distinct CDR3 sequences, around 14% seen once. Indicated time point: newly diagnosed GD, antithyroid drugs for less than 3 months. Following extraction of RNA from PBMCs, that RNA was used to make the TCR library. The same specimen was also included in a second study, on T cells in Graves' hyperthyroidism and ophthalmopathy.

The sequencing used peripheral blood mononuclear cells (PBMCs), collected at new diagnosis, from a patient treated with antithyroid drugs. The receptors stem from a woman aged 25 to 45 with Graves disease.

V gene TRBV5-5 combines with J gene TRBJ1-1; D possibly corresponds to TRBD1 (5 bases). The V gene's germline CDR1 is SGHKS and CDR2 YYEKEE (reference sequence). The germline V and J ends were trimmed by 4 bases and 6 bases, with 13 bases remaining between them. This CDR3 has 13 amino acids. CDR3 region: CASSGVGVAEAFF. The CDR3 coding sequence is TGTGCCAGCAGCGGGGTAGGGGTTGCTGAAGCTTTCTTT.

As concerns this clonotype: The likely explanation is a read error, given a far larger clone one base away. J is TRBJ2-7 and V is TRBV28, with a possible D match to TRBD1 (5 bases). V was pared by 4 bases and J by 7 bases, with 20 bases between. This CDR3 is built from 15 residues. Germline values: CDR1 MDHEN, CDR2 SYDVKM. The CDR3 coding sequence is TGTGCCAGCAGTTCCCTCGGACACTCCTACAATGAGCAGTACTTC. Translating it yields CASSSLGHSYNEQYF.

This clonotype appeared many times. This chain connects TRBV11-3 to TRBJ2-7, with 7 bases matching TRBD1. CDR1 is SGHNT, CDR2 YENEEA, per germline. The CDR3 runs to 14 residues. V trimming: 5 bases; J trimming: 3 bases; junction bases outside the gene matches: 7. The CDR3 region is CASSPRTGIYEQYF. CDR3 DNA sequence: TGTGCCAGCAGCCCTCGGACAGGAATCTACGAGCAGTACTTC.

This clonotype was observed at least ten times. The genes are TRBV30 and TRBJ2-1, with unresolved D. CDR1 is GTSNPN, CDR2 SVGIG, per germline (reference sequence). The CDR3 runs 13 residues. V lost 0 bases to trimming and J lost 5 bases, with 8 bases between them. The CDR3 bases are TGTGCCTGGAGTGTGGGGAATAACAATGAGCAGTTCTTC. It is translated as CAWSVGNNNEQFF.

The rearrangement links TRBV6-2 or TRBV6-3 to TRBJ2-1; D is perhaps TRBD1 (5 bases). Per the germline V gene, CDR1 is MNHEY and CDR2 is SVGEGT. V was shortened by 6 bases and J by 0 bases, with 24 bases between the two germline ends. This CDR3 region has 19 residues. The DNA of the CDR3 is TGTGCCAGCAGATTACATGGGGCCCGTGCGTCTAGCTCCTACAATGAGCAGTTCTTC. This codes for CASRLHGARASSSYNEQFF.

This chain joins TRBV30 and TRBJ2-7; D is perhaps TRBD2 (6 bases). CDR1 and CDR2 from the germline V gene are GTSNPN and SVGIG (reference sequence). The CDR3 totals 13 residues. Trimming pared 5 bases from V and 3 bases from J, leaving 14 bases between. The CDR3 region has the DNA TGTGCCTGGCGCGCCGGGAGAAGCTACGAGCAGTACTTC. Its translation is CAWRAGRSYEQYF.

The V call is TRBV28, the J call TRBJ2-3; no firm D call. V was clipped by 8 bases and J by 6 bases, with 15 bases between them. CDR1 is MDHEN and CDR2 is SYDVKM in the germline V gene. This CDR3 has 13 amino acids. The CDR3 region is CASLGPSRDTQYF. Written as DNA, the CDR3 is TGTGCCAGCCTAGGGCCTTCTAGGGATACGCAGTATTTT.

V and J are TRBV11-1 and TRBJ2-2; D ambiguous. This CDR3 has 14 residues. CDR1 is SGHAT and CDR2 is FQDESV in the germline V gene (reference sequence). With 3 bases removed from V and 5 bases from J, the gap between germline ends came to 10 bases. CDR3 residues: CASSLQLSTGELFF. In DNA, the CDR3 is TGTGCCAGCAGCTTGCAACTGTCGACCGGGGAGCTGTTTTTT.